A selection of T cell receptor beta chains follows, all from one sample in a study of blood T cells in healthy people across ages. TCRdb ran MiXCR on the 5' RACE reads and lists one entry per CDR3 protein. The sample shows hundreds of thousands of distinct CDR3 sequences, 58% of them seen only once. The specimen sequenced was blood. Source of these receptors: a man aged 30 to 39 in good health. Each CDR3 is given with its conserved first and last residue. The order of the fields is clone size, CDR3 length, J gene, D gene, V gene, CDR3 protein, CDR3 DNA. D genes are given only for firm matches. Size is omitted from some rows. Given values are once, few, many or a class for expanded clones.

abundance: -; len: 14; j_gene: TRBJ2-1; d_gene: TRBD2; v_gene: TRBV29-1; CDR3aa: CSVAPTSKGNEQFF; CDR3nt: TGCAGCGTTGCCCCGACTAGCAAGGGCAATGAGCAGTTCTTC
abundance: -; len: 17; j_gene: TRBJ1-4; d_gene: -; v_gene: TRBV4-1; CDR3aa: CASSHRANPATNEKLFF; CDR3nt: TGCGCCAGCAGCCACCGAGCCAACCCGGCAACTAATGAAAAACTGTTTTTT
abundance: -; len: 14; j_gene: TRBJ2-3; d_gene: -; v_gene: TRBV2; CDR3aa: CATAPRGPANTQYF; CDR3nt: TGTGCCACCGCCCCCAGGGGCCCGGCGAATACGCAGTATTTT
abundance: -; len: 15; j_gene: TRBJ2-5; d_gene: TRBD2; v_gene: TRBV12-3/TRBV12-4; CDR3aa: CASSFLAGGWETQYF; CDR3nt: TGTGCCAGCAGTTTTCTAGCGGGGGGGTGGGAGACCCAGTACTTC
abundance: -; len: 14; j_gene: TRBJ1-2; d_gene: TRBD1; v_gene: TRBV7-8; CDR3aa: CASSLPGQLYGYTF; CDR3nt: TGTGCCAGCAGCTTGCCGGGACAGCTCTATGGCTACACCTTC
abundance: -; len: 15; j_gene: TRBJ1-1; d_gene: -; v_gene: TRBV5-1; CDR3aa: CASSFLQHAPTEAFF; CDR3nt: TGCGCCAGCAGCTTTCTTCAGCATGCCCCCACTGAAGCTTTCTTT
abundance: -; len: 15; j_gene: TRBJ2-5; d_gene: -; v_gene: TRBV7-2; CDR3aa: CASSLAASGKETQYF; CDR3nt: TGTGCCAGCAGCTTAGCGGCATCAGGGAAAGAGACCCAGTACTTC
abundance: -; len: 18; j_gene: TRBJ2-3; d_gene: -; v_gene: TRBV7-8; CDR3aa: CASSLGSNRVFFPDTRYF; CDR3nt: TGTGCCAGCAGCTTAGGGTCTAACAGGGTTTTTTTCCCAGATACGCGGTATTTT
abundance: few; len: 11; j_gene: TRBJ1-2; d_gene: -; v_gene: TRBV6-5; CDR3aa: CASSYSNRYTF; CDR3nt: TGTGCCAGCAGTTACTCGAATCGCTACACCTTC
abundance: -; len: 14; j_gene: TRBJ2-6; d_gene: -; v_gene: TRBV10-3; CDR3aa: CAIKGAAGANVLTF; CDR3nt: TGTGCCATCAAAGGGGCGGCTGGGGCCAACGTCCTGACTTTC
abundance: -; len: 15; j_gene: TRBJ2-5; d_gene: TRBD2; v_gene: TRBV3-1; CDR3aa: CASSQISGGTETQYF; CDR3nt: TGTGCCAGCAGCCAAATTAGCGGGGGGACGGAGACCCAGTACTTC
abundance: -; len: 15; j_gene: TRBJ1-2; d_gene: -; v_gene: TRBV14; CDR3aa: CASSQEPAPSYGYTF; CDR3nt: TGTGCCAGCAGCCAAGAGCCCGCCCCATCCTACGGCTACACCTTC
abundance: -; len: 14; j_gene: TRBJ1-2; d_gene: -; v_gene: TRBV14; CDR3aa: CASSQSQGIYGYTF; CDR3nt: TGTGCCAGCAGCCAATCACAGGGTATCTATGGCTACACCTTC
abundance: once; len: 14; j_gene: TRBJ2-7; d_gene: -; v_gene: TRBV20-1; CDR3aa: CSAPPGRLSYEQYF; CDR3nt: TGCAGTGCCCCACCGGGACGCCTCTCCTACGAGCAGTACTTC
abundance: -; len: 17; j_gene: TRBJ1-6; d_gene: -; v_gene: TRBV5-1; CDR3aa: CASSLSGVALTQSPLHF; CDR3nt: TGCGCCAGCAGCTTGTCGGGTGTTGCTCTAACTCAATCACCCCTCCACTTT
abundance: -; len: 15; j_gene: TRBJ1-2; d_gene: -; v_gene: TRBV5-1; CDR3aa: CASSLGQGSGYGYTF; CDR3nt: TGCGCCAGCAGCTTGGGTCAGGGGAGCGGCTATGGCTACACCTTC
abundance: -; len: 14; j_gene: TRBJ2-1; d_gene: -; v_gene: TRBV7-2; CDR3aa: CASSPQGSYNEQFF; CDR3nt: TGTGCCAGCAGCCCCCAAGGCTCCTACAATGAGCAGTTCTTC
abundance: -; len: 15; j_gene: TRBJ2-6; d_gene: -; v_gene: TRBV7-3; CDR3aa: CASSLSEAWANVLTF; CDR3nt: TGTGCCAGCAGCTTGTCGGAAGCTTGGGCCAACGTCCTGACTTTC
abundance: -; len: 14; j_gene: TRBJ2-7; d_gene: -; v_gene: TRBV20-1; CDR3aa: CSASSGFGSYEQYF; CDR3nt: TGCAGTGCTTCAAGCGGGTTTGGCTCCTACGAGCAGTACTTC
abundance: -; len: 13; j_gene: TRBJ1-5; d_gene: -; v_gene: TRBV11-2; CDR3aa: CASSLDINQPQHF; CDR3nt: TGTGCCAGCAGCTTAGATATCAATCAGCCCCAGCATTTT
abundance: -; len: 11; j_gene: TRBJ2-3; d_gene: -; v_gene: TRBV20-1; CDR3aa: CSASPGPTQYF; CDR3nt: TGCAGTGCTAGTCCAGGGCCTACGCAGTATTTT
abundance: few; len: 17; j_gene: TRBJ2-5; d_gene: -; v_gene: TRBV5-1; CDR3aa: CASSALAEVIGGETQYF; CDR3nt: TGCGCCAGCAGCGCACTAGCCGAAGTAATAGGCGGGGAGACCCAGTACTTC
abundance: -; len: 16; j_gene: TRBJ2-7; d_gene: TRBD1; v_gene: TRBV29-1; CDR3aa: CSVEENPGQAFYEQYF; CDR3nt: TGCAGCGTTGAAGAAAATCCGGGACAGGCATTCTACGAGCAGTACTTC
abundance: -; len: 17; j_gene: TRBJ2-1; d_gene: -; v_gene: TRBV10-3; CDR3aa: CAIKDLTGPARGNEQFF; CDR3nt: TGTGCCATCAAAGACCTGACAGGACCCGCAAGGGGGAATGAGCAGTTCTTC
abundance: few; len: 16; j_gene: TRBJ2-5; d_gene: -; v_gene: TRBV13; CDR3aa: CASSFSVGPTQETQYF; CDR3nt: TGTGCCAGCAGCTTTTCAGTTGGGCCAACCCAAGAGACCCAGTACTTC
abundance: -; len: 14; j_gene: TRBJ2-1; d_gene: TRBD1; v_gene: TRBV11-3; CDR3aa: CASSPTDRANEQFF; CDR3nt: TGTGCCAGCAGCCCAACCGACAGGGCCAATGAGCAGTTCTTC
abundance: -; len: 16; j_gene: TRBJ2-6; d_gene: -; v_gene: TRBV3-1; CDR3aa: CASSQDAMTGANVLTF; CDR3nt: TGTGCCAGCAGCCAAGATGCAATGACTGGGGCCAACGTCCTGACTTTC
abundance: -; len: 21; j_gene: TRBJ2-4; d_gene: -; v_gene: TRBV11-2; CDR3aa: CASSLEGWEAGTIGAKNIQYF; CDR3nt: TGTGCCAGCAGCTTAGAAGGGTGGGAGGCAGGGACCATCGGGGCCAAAAACATTCAGTACTTC
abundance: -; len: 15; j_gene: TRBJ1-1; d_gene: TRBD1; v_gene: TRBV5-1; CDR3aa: CASRRDRVFNTEAFF; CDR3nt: TGCGCCAGCCGGCGGGACAGGGTGTTTAACACTGAAGCTTTCTTT
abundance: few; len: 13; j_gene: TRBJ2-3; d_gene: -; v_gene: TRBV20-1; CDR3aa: CSATSGGLDTQYF; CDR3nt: TGCAGTGCTACCTCCGGGGGGCTAGATACGCAGTATTTT
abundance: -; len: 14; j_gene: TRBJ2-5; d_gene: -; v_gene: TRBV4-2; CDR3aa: CASSKGFTEETQYF; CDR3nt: TGTGCCAGCAGCAAGGGGTTTACAGAGGAGACCCAGTACTTC
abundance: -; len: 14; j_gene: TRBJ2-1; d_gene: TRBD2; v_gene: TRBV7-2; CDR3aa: CASSLTGLANEQFF; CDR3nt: TGTGCCAGCAGCTTAACCGGACTAGCCAATGAGCAGTTCTTC
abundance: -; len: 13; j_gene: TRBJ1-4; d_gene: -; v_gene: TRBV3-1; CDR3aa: CASSQSAGEKLFF; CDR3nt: TGTGCCAGCAGCCAATCCGCGGGGGAAAAACTGTTTTTT
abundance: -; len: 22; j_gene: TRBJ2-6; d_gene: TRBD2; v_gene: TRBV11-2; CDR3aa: CASSRYPIPTSKVGSGANVLTF; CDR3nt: TGTGCCAGCAGCCGATACCCGATTCCGACTAGCAAGGTGGGCTCTGGGGCCAACGTCCTGACTTTC
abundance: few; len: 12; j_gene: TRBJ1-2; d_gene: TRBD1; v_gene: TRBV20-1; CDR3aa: CSAGTTGYGYTF; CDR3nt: TGCAGTGCGGGGACGACAGGGTATGGCTACACCTTC